Below, 20 T cell receptor beta chains from the same sample are listed, as sequenced in a study of Graves' ophthalmopathy and Graves' hyperthyroidism. RNA transcripts were the source from which TCR beta CDR3 regions were amplified. Second-round multiplex PCR came after first-round RT-PCR with HTBI primers. TCRdb redid the calling of the multiplex PCR reads with MiXCR, one entry per CDR3 protein. The sample lists approximately 1.2 million distinct CDR3 sequences, roughly 35% seen once, with over 8.5% in the top ten. The sequencing input was peripheral blood or thyroid tissue (not recorded which). The receptors were sampled from an adult man with Graves' hyperthyroidism.

This clonotype was found a few times. This sequence joins TRBV19 and TRBJ2-2; D is perhaps TRBD1 or TRBD2 (6 bases each). Trimming left V 4 bases short and J 1 base short, with 13 bases between. Germline lookup yields CDR1 LNHDA and CDR2 SQIVND (reference sequence). The CDR3 covers 16 residues. CDR3 nucleotide sequence: TGTGCCAGTAGTAACAGGGACTTGCGGAACACCGGGGAGCTGTTTTTT. Translated: CASSNRDLRNTGELFF.

The chain couples TRBV29-1 to TRBJ1-5; D not certain. Trimming stripped 5 bases from V and 8 bases from J, with 22 bases between. CDR3 length equals 15 residues. Germline loops: CDR1 SQVTM, CDR2 ANQGSEA. The CDR3 DNA follows: TGCAGCGTTTGGGGTTCGTACGGCACGGCGAAGCCCCAGCATTTT. It yields the protein CSVWGSYGTAKPQHF.

The V call is TRBV6-2 or TRBV6-3, the J call TRBJ1-5; D unresolved. The CDR3 covers 14 residues. Germline V gives CDR1 MNHEY, CDR2 SVGEGT. V gave up 11 bases and J gave up 0 bases, with 14 bases separating them. The CDR3 here is CAVQPGYSNQPQHF. CDR3 bases: TGTGCCGTACAACCGGGTTATAGCAATCAGCCCCAGCATTTT.

This clonotype was counted a single time. The CDR3 sequence is CASRTPKGTKTQYF. The DNA for the CDR3 is TGTGCCAGCAGGACCCCAAAGGGGACGAAGACCCAGTACTTC. This chain uses TRBV11-2 with TRBJ2-5; perhaps D is TRBD1 or TRBD2 (5 bases each). Germline assignment: CDR1 SGHAT and CDR2 FQNNGV. The CDR3 loop spans 14 amino acids. Trimming removed 6 bases from V and 6 bases from J, with 17 bases in between.

Here the CDR3 reads CASSPGQDNTGELFF. The CDR3 region has the DNA TGTGCCAGCAGCCCGGGACAGGACAACACCGGGGAGCTGTTTTTT. The V call is TRBV5-4, the J call TRBJ2-2, with TRBD1 matching over 8 bases. With V trimmed by 4 bases and J by 2 bases, 4 bases remained unmatched. This CDR3 comprises 15 residues. CDR1 is SGHNT, CDR2 YYREEE, per germline (reference sequence). The full variable domain, its missing parts supplied by reference TRBV5-4 and TRBJ2-2, is ETGVTQSPTHLIKTRGQQVTLRCSSQSGHNTVSWYQQALGQGPQFIFQYYREEENGRGNFPPRFSGLQFPNYSSELNVNALELDDSALYLCASSPGQDNTGELFFGEGSRLTVL.

This chain connects TRBV15 to TRBJ2-5; 7 nucleotides align to TRBD1. With V trimmed by 3 bases and J by 2 bases, 9 bases remained unmatched. The length of the CDR3 is 16 residues. Per the germline V gene, CDR1 is LNHNV and CDR2 is YYDKDF (reference sequence). In DNA, the CDR3 is TGTGCCACCAGCAGTGCGGACAGGTCTGGTCAAGAGACCCAGTACTTC. Protein sequence: CATSSADRSGQETQYF. Together with reference TRBV15 and TRBJ2-5, the CDR3 gives the full variable domain: DAMVIQNPRYQVTQFGKPVTLSCSQTLNHNVMYWYQQKSSQAPKLLFHYYDKDFNNEADTPDNFQSRRPNTSFCFLDIRSPGLGDTAMYLCATSSADRSGQETQYFGPGTRLLVL.

This clonotype was recorded many times. The chain joins TRBV25-1 to TRBJ1-4; 11 bases align to TRBD1. The CDR3 extends over 13 amino acids. The trim removed 9 bases at V and 8 bases at J, leaving 5 bases unmatched. Germline CDR1 reads MGHDK; CDR2 reads SYGVNS. As DNA, the CDR3 is TGTGCCAGTACCCGGGACAGGGGGGAAAAACTGTTTTTT. Amino acid sequence: CASTRDRGEKLFF.

This clonotype was picked up a small number of times. The CDR3 spells CASSYWTAQETQYF. The CDR3 DNA reads as TGTGCCAGCAGCTACTGGACAGCTCAAGAGACCCAGTACTTC. This sequence joins TRBV3-1 and TRBJ2-5; tentative D call: TRBD1 (6 bases). This CDR3 comprises 14 residues. From germline, CDR1 is LGHDT and CDR2 YNNKEL (reference sequence). Deletions cut 5 bases from V and 2 bases from J, with 12 bases between.

This clonotype was observed at least ten times. The chain recombines TRBV12-3 or TRBV12-4 with TRBJ2-7; TRBD2 matches 7 bases. V lost 2 bases to trimming and J lost 2 bases; unmatched junction nucleotides: 3. The CDR3 is 14 amino acids. The CDR3 region is CASSLFSGTYEQYF. CDR3 DNA: TGTGCCAGCAGTTTATTCAGCGGGACCTACGAGCAGTACTTC.

This clonotype came up a few times. The V gene is TRBV14, the J gene TRBJ2-5, with 7 nucleotides matching TRBD1. Germline V gene data show CDR1 as SGHDN and CDR2 as FVKESK. This CDR3 is built from 15 residues. Trimming removed 4 bases from V and 3 bases from J; junction bases left unmatched: 8. The CDR3 spells CASSPGTALKETQYF. The CDR3 nucleotides are TGTGCCAGCAGCCCGGGGACAGCCCTAAAAGAGACCCAGTACTTC.

This clonotype turned up a few times. The V call is TRBV20-1, the J call TRBJ2-7, with TRBD2 identical over 10 bases. CDR1 and CDR2 (germline): DFQATT, SNEGSKA (reference sequence). The CDR3 runs 17 residues. V gave up 0 bases and J gave up 6 bases; unmatched junction bases: 14. CDR3 nucleotide sequence: TGCAGTGCTAGAGACCCCTATCCGCTAGCGGGAGATCCCGAGCAGTACTTC. It is translated as CSARDPYPLAGDPEQYF.

In regard to this clonotype: This may stem from a read error, because a much larger clone lies one nucleotide away. The CDR3 DNA sequence: TGTGCCAGCAGCCAAGACTCGTGGGGGGCCAACGTCCTGACTTTC. Translating gives CASSQDSWGANVLTF. The rearrangement uses TRBV14 and TRBJ2-6; D gene ambiguous. Trimming pared 0 bases from V and 4 bases from J, leaving 7 bases between. Germline assignment: CDR1 SGHDN and CDR2 FVKESK. This CDR3 contains 15 residues.

V is TRBV25-1 and J is TRBJ1-6; a possible D gene is TRBD1 (5 bases). This CDR3 is 14 amino acids long. V lost 9 bases and J 0 bases, leaving 9 bases between the germline ends. Per germline, CDR1 MGHDK and CDR2 SYGVNS. The CDR3 sequence: CARGDSSYNSPLHF. CDR3 DNA sequence: TGTGCCAGGGGGGATAGCTCCTATAATTCACCCCTCCACTTT.

The chain employs TRBV7-9 and TRBJ1-6, with D perhaps matching TRBD1 (5 bases). The V and J ends lost 2 bases and 2 bases respectively, with 13 bases between them. CDR1 SEHNR and CDR2 FQNEAQ come from the germline V gene (reference sequence). This CDR3 is built from 17 residues. Written as DNA, the CDR3 is TGTGCCAGCAGCTTATTTAGGGGAGGCGCCTATAATTCACCCCTCCACTTT. Translating gives CASSLFRGGAYNSPLHF.

As concerns this clonotype: Since a much larger clone is just one base distant, this may be a read error. Lacking the conserved final phenylalanine or tryptophan, this CDR3 likely reflects a read error. This chain connects TRBV20-1 to TRBJ1-5; D not resolved. CDR1 and CDR2 (germline): DFQATT, SNEGSKA (reference sequence). The CDR3 length is 10 residues. V was cut by 6 bases and J by 11 bases, with 11 bases left in between. In DNA form, the CDR3 reads TGCAGTGCAACAGTCCTCACCCAGCATATT. This codes for CSATVLTQHI.

The rearrangement links TRBV10-3 to TRBJ2-7; tentative D call: TRBD2 (6 bases). V gave up 4 bases and J gave up 4 bases, with 11 bases separating them. The CDR3 runs to 13 residues. Germline loops: CDR1 ENHRY, CDR2 SYGVKD. CDR3 loop: CAISGGVGYEQYF. In nucleotides, the CDR3 is TGTGCCATCAGTGGGGGGGTCGGGTACGAGCAGTACTTC.

In this sample, this clonotype turned up a few times. This chain links TRBV2 with TRBJ2-5; 10 nucleotides agree with TRBD2. The CDR3 covers 16 residues. Germline lookup yields CDR1 SNHLY and CDR2 FYNNEI. V shed 4 bases and J 1 base; nucleotides not matched to a gene: 6. CDR3 in DNA: TGTGCCAGCAGTGCGATGAGCGGGAGGGCCCAAGAGACCCAGTACTTC. Residues: CASSAMSGRAQETQYF.

The V call is TRBV29-1, the J call TRBJ2-7; weak D call: TRBD2 (7 bases). This CDR3 has 13 residues. V was clipped by 7 bases and J by 3 bases, with 16 bases between them. Germline assignment: CDR1 SQVTM and CDR2 ANQGSEA. CDR3 sequence: CSAEGGVDYEQYF. CDR3 in DNA: TGCAGCGCCGAGGGGGGGGTGGACTACGAGCAGTACTTC.

This clonotype was counted between two and nine times. The V call is TRBV20-1, the J call TRBJ2-2; the match to TRBD1 covers 9 bases. With 6 bases clipped from V and 3 bases from J, the junction kept 8 bases outside the gene matches. CDR1 and CDR2 from the germline V gene are DFQATT and SNEGSKA (reference sequence). The CDR3 is 15 residues long. The CDR3 coding sequence is TGCAGTGCAACGACAGGGGGGCCAGACACCGGGGAGCTGTTTTTT. Its translation is CSATTGGPDTGELFF.

This clonotype was picked up many times. The rearrangement links TRBV29-1 to TRBJ1-1, with 8 bases that match TRBD1. J lost 1 base, V lost 4 bases, and 8 bases had no gene match. CDR1 and CDR2 from the germline V gene are SQVTM and ANQGSEA. This CDR3 is built from 15 residues. The CDR3 bases are TGCAGCGTTGGCAGCCTCGGGACAGGGAACACTGAAGCTTTCTTT. This codes for CSVGSLGTGNTEAFF.